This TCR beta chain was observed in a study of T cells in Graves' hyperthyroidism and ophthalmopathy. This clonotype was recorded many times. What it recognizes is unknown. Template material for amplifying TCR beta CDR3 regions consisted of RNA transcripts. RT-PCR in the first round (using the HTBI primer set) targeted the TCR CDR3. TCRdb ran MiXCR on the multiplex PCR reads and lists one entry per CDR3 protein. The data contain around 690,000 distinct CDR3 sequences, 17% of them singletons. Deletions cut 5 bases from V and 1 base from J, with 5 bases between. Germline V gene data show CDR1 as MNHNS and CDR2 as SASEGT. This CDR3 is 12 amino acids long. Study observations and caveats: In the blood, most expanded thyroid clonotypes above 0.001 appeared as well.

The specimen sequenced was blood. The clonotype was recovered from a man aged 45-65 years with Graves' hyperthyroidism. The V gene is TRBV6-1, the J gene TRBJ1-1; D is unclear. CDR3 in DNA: TGTGCCAGCAGTTATCAGAACACTGAAGCTTTCTTT. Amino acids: CASSYQNTEAFF.